Following are 27 T cell receptor beta chains from one sample sequenced in a study of siplizumab effects on memory and regulatory T cells. The method was immunoSEQ multiplex PCR; TCRdb's version includes in-frame clones alone and lacks a portion of them. This table has 70,000 to 90,000 clones, around 89% appearing once. Input material: CD4+ T cells sorted from blood. All receptors come from a human donor in good health.

The rearrangement uses TRBV6-5 and TRBJ2-7; D is undetermined. V lost 4 bases, J lost 6 bases, and 7 bases lay in between. The length of the CDR3 is 11 residues. Germline CDR1 and CDR2: MNHEY and SVGAGI. CDR3 coding DNA: TGTGCCAGCAGTTCCCGAGGCGAGCAGTACTTC. This gives the protein CASSSRGEQYF.

The chain employs TRBV18 and TRBJ1-2; 8 bases are a match to TRBD1. From germline, CDR1 is KGHSH and CDR2 LQKENI. After removal of 3 bases from V and 7 bases from J, the junction contained 4 bases not matched to a gene. CDR3 length: 13 amino acids. CDR3 in amino acids: CASSPDRVFGYTF. The DNA for the CDR3 is TGTGCCAGCTCACCGGACAGGGTATTTGGCTACACCTTC.

This clone has a handful of counts. The V gene is TRBV27, the J gene TRBJ1-1; D uncertain. V lost 7 bases to trimming and J lost 4 bases, with 13 bases between them. From germline, CDR1 is MNHEY and CDR2 SMNVEV (reference sequence). The CDR3 length is 13 residues. For the CDR3, the DNA is TGTGCCAGCAAAGGGCATGGGAGCACTGAAGCTTTCTTT. Translating gives CASKGHGSTEAFF.

The chain couples TRBV7-9 to TRBJ1-1, with 7 bases matching TRBD1. This CDR3 is built from 14 residues. The germline gives CDR1 SEHNR, CDR2 FQNEAQ (reference sequence). V was pared by 6 bases and J by 5 bases, with 9 bases of the junction left unmatched. CDR3 region: CASSLVRGLTEAFF. The CDR3 DNA reads TGTGCCAGCAGTCTAGTTAGGGGGCTGACTGAAGCTTTCTTT.

The table lists this clone with a count of one. The gene calls are TRBV11-2 and TRBJ2-7; no definite D call. CDR3 size: 13 residues. Germline V gene sequence: CDR1 SGHAT, CDR2 FQNNGV. The V gene lost 5 bases and the J gene lost 0 bases, with 8 bases spanning the gap. The CDR3 is CASSPGPSYEQYF. The CDR3 nucleotides read TGTGCCAGCAGCCCAGGCCCCTCCTACGAGCAGTACTTC.

In the case of this clone: The DNA is omitted, as the CDR3 cannot be located on it reliably, and the CDR3 follows TCRdb's listing. The rearrangement joins TRBV10-1 to TRBJ1-5. CDR1 WNHNN and CDR2 SYGVQD come from the germline V gene (reference sequence). The length of the CDR3 is 13 amino acids, counting both ends. Here the CDR3 reads CASSSSPTGPQHF.

CDR3 in DNA: TGTGCCAGCAGCTTGTGGAACAATGAGCAGTTCTTC. Its protein is CASSLWNNEQFF. The rearrangement uses TRBV11-3 and TRBJ2-1, with unresolved D. This CDR3 contains 12 residues. CDR1 and CDR2 (germline): SGHNT, YENEEA. The V and J ends lost 3 bases and 5 bases respectively, with 5 bases between them.

The chain has TRBV30 and TRBJ2-1; tentative D call: TRBD2 (5 bases). This CDR3 contains 14 residues. CDR1 is GTSNPN, CDR2 SVGIG, per germline (reference sequence). The V end lost 3 bases, the J end lost 3 bases, and 12 bases lay between the germline ends. CDR3 amino acids: CAWRFRGNYNEQFF. The DNA of the CDR3 is TGTGCCTGGAGGTTTCGGGGAAACTACAATGAGCAGTTCTTC.

In this sample, this clone turned up a few times. This CDR3 reads CASGDVFSYEQYF. CDR3 DNA: TGTGCCAGCGGGGACGTATTCTCCTACGAGCAGTACTTC. The rearrangement uses TRBV2 and TRBJ2-7; the D call may be TRBD1 or TRBD2 (5 bases each). The CDR3 length is 13 residues. Germline CDR1 reads SNHLY; CDR2 reads FYNNEI. Trimming pared 8 bases from V and 0 bases from J, leaving 11 bases between.

CDR3 DNA sequence: TGTGCCAGCAGTCCCCTTAGCGGGAGAGCGAATGAGCAGTTCTTC. Its protein is CASSPLSGRANEQFF. J is TRBJ2-1 and V is TRBV6-1; 9 bases line up with TRBD2. Germline CDR1 and CDR2: MNHNS and SASEGT. The length of the CDR3 is 15 residues. V lost 5 bases, J lost 7 bases, and 9 bases stayed unmatched.

The V gene is TRBV9, the J gene TRBJ2-2, with unresolved D. The ends were cut back, 5 bases at V and 5 bases at J, with 16 bases in the middle. From germline, CDR1 is SGDLS and CDR2 YYNGEE. The CDR3 spans 15 residues. The CDR3 loop is CASRANTGSTGELFF. The CDR3 bases are TGTGCCAGCAGGGCCAATACGGGTAGTACCGGGGAGCTGTTTTTT.

This chain joins TRBV11-2 and TRBJ2-3; TRBD2 aligns across 11 bases. Germline V gives CDR1 SGHAT, CDR2 FQNNGV. This CDR3 region has 16 residues. V was pared by 5 bases and J by 3 bases, with 7 bases of the junction left unmatched. CDR3: CASSLGASGRTDTQYF. The DNA for the CDR3 is TGTGCCAGCAGCCTAGGGGCTAGCGGGAGGACAGATACGCAGTATTTT.

About this clone itself: Other DNA sequences of this sample code for an identical CDR3. This chain uses TRBV7-2 with TRBJ1-5, with 7 nucleotides matching TRBD1. CDR3 length: 14 amino acids. Trimming cost V 5 bases and J 2 bases; bases outside gene matches: 3. CDR1 and CDR2 from the germline V gene are SGHTA and FQGNSA. In DNA form, the CDR3 reads TGTGCCAGCAGCCCCACAGGGGGCAATCAGCCCCAGCATTTT. Residues: CASSPTGGNQPQHF.

CDR3 bases: TGCAGCGTTGGCCGGATGCTAACAGATACGCAGTATTTT. The encoded protein is CSVGRMLTDTQYF. The chain has TRBV29-1 and TRBJ2-3, with no clear D. Trimming took 4 bases from V and 3 from J, leaving 11 bases between them. The CDR3 has 13 amino acids. Germline V lookup: CDR1 SQVTM, CDR2 ANQGSEA.

This chain uses TRBV2 with TRBJ2-7; tentatively, D is TRBD2 (6 bases). Per the germline V gene, CDR1 is SNHLY and CDR2 is FYNNEI. Trimming pared 3 bases from V and 6 bases from J, leaving 12 bases between. The CDR3 consists of 13 residues. The CDR3 region is CASSDMGGLEQYF. The CDR3 bases are TGTGCCAGCAGTGATATGGGGGGTCTCGAGCAGTACTTC. The full variable domain, completed using reference TRBV2 and TRBJ2-7, is EPEVTQTPSHQVTQMGQEVILRCVPISNHLYFYWYRQILGQKVEFLVSFYNNEISEKSEIFDDQFSVERPDGSNFTLKIRSTKLEDSAMYFCASSDMGGLEQYFGPGTRLTVT.

CDR3 in DNA: TGTGCCAGCAGGCAACCCGGAAGAACCTACGAGCAGTACTTC. It encodes CASRQPGRTYEQYF. The J gene is TRBJ2-5, the V gene TRBV6-5; no reliable D call. The J call is uncertain, as TRBJ2-7 better fits the DNA end. Germline V gene data show CDR1 as MNHEY and CDR2 as SVGAGI. The CDR3 is 14 amino acids.

This chain joins TRBV6-5 and TRBJ2-7; a possible D gene is TRBD1 (5 bases). Germline CDR1 reads MNHEY; CDR2 reads SVGAGI. The ends were cut back, 4 bases at V and 1 base at J, with 11 bases in the middle. The CDR3 is 14 amino acids. The CDR3 loop is CASSSSGNSYEQYF. As DNA, the CDR3 is TGTGCCAGCAGTTCCTCAGGGAATTCCTACGAGCAGTACTTC.

The chain uses TRBV5-4 and TRBJ2-1; TRBD2 agrees at 7 bases. Germline V CDR1 and CDR2: SGHNT, YYREEE (reference sequence). V lost 0 bases, J lost 5 bases, and 5 bases stayed unmatched. The CDR3 loop spans 15 amino acids. The CDR3: CASSLDRSGNNEQFF. For the CDR3, the DNA is TGTGCCAGCAGCTTGGATCGCAGCGGGAACAATGAGCAGTTCTTC. Full variable domain (rest looked up from reference TRBV5-4 and TRBJ2-1): ETGVTQSPTHLIKTRGQQVTLRCSSQSGHNTVSWYQQALGQGPQFIFQYYREEENGRGNFPPRFSGLQFPNYSSELNVNALELDDSALYLCASSLDRSGNNEQFFGPGTRLTVL.

The chain is built from TRBV9 and TRBJ2-5; maybe TRBD2 (5 bases). The V end was cut by 3 bases, the J end by 4 bases, with 10 bases between. This CDR3 region has 13 residues. Per the germline V gene, CDR1 is SGDLS and CDR2 is YYNGEE. The DNA of the CDR3 is TGTGCCAGCAGCGCCGGGGTGGGAGAGACCCAGTACTTC. This encodes CASSAGVGETQYF.

The chain employs TRBV6-5 and TRBJ1-4; 9 nucleotides agree with TRBD1. V dropped 9 bases and J dropped 0; count of bases not matched to a gene: 2. Germline values: CDR1 MNHEY, CDR2 SVGAGI. This CDR3 is 14 amino acids long. The chain's CDR3 is CASRTGATNEKLFF. The CDR3 DNA reads as TGTGCCAGTAGGACAGGGGCAACTAATGAAAAACTGTTTTTT.

V and J are TRBV18 and TRBJ1-5; D not resolved. Germline values: CDR1 KGHSH, CDR2 LQKENI. Between the trimmed V and J ends, which lost 4 bases and 9 bases, there was a span of 13 bases. CDR3 length: 13 residues. CDR3 sequence: CASSLERVGPQHF. DNA for the CDR3: TGTGCCAGCTCACTCGAGAGGGTGGGGCCCCAGCATTTT.

The rearrangement joins TRBV4-3 to TRBJ2-3, with 15 bases aligning to TRBD2. Per the germline V gene, CDR1 is LGHNA and CDR2 is YSLEER. Trimming at V came to 8 bases and at J to 2 bases, leaving 17 bases not matched to a gene. The CDR3 spans 20 residues. DNA for the CDR3: TGCGCCAGCGCTAACCACCTGGGACTAGCGGGAGGAATGTACACAGATACGCAGTATTTT. It specifies CASANHLGLAGGMYTDTQYF.

The V call is TRBV10-2, the J call TRBJ2-3, with 10 nucleotides matching TRBD2. The CDR3 runs to 14 residues. Germline loops: CDR1 WSHSY, CDR2 SAAADI. The junction had 4 bases not matched to a gene; V was cut back by 4 bases and J by 6 bases. CDR3 protein: CASSAAGGGDTQYF. The CDR3 DNA reads TGCGCCAGCAGTGCAGCGGGAGGGGGGGATACGCAGTATTTT.

The chain combines TRBV9 with TRBJ2-1, with 7 bases fitting TRBD1. In germline, CDR1 is SGDLS, CDR2 YYNGEE. This CDR3 spans 15 amino acids. V gave up 4 bases and J gave up 0 bases; unmatched junction bases: 4. The CDR3 DNA follows: TGTGCCAGCAGCATTTCAGGGGGCTCCTACAATGAGCAGTTCTTC. Encoded protein: CASSISGGSYNEQFF.

The chain has TRBV19 and TRBJ1-2; D is perhaps TRBD1 (6 bases). CDR1 and CDR2 from the germline V gene are LNHDA and SQIVND (reference sequence). The CDR3 loop spans 13 amino acids. The V and J ends lost 2 bases and 4 bases respectively, with 8 bases between them. This CDR3 reads CASSIQGSYGYTF. CDR3 DNA: TGTGCCAGTAGTATACAGGGGTCCTATGGCTACACCTTC. Looking up the rest from reference TRBV19 and TRBJ1-2 gives the full variable domain: DGGITQSPKYLFRKEGQNVTLSCEQNLNHDAMYWYRQDPGQGLRLIYYSQIVNDFQKGDIAEGYSVSREKKESFPLTVTSAQKNPTAFYLCASSIQGSYGYTFGSGTRLTVV.

J is TRBJ2-2 and V is TRBV30, with D perhaps matching TRBD2 (6 bases). This CDR3 has 14 residues. CDR1 GTSNPN and CDR2 SVGIG come from the germline V gene (reference sequence). V was clipped by 4 bases and J by 7 bases, with 16 bases between them. In DNA form, the CDR3 reads TGTGCCTGGACCCTTGGGCGGGATCTCGGGGAGCTGTTTTTT. Translation: CAWTLGRDLGELFF.

The CDR3 nucleotides are TGCGCCAGCAGCTTAAGGAGCGGGAGAAGCACAGATACGCAGTATTTT. Its protein is CASSLRSGRSTDTQYF. This chain uses TRBV5-1 with TRBJ2-3, with TRBD2 identical over 8 bases. The ends lost 2 bases at V and 0 bases at J; junction bases unmatched: 5. This CDR3 contains 16 residues. Germline V gene data show CDR1 as SGHRS and CDR2 as YFSETQ.